This entry features one T cell receptor beta chain sequence. Its antigen is still unknown. No base quality values were provided; no much bigger clone lies one nucleotide off. The collaborating institutions used their own protocols to collect whole blood in K2EDTA tubes. For TCRbeta analysis, collaborators shipped samples as frozen whole blood, isolated PBMCs, or DNA extracted from either of those sample types. Compared with germline, V lacks 4 bases and J lacks 1 base; bases without a gene match: 10. CDR1 and CDR2 are drawn from the germline V gene: SGHRS, YFSETQ. Including cysteine and phenylalanine, the CDR3 has 16 amino acids. The CDR3 DNA has 48 bases and is translated from base 1. TCRbeta CDR3 regions were amplified from genomic DNA using the immunoSEQ Assay, a bias-controlled multiplex PCR. Per the original workflow: The number of nucleated cells in each sample was estimated from the amplification of reference gene primers within the assay. To quantify the absolute abundance of each unique TCRbeta CDR3 rearrangement, sequence reads were collapsed and filtered. Productive Simpson clonality was computed per sample as the square root of Simpson's diversity index over productive rearrangements. TCRdb limited this immuneACCESS table to in-frame rearrangements with V and J called. A share of clones is missing; checked studies link under half to unresolved V genes, and the rest is unexplained. V, J and clone size derive from that table, while D and trimming were established from the DNA sequence. The sample table contains roughly 200,000 clones; only one count was recorded for 70% to 90% of them. The top ten clones comprise around 2.7% of the sample.

The data originate from a study of blood T cell repertoires in COVID-19 (dated by TCRdb to the early 2020s). About the study as a whole: Samples covering the acute and convalescent phases of COVID-19 were provided by collaborators in the United States, Italy and Spain. The prospective study material was composed of cDNA or gDNA derived from T cells, B-cell-depleted T cells, or PBMCs. The dataset comprised deeply sampled blood TCRbeta repertoires from subjects exposed to, actively infected with, or recovered from COVID-19. The repertoires were released in a freely available public database meant as a resource for research on the immune response to SARS-CoV-2. The samples were drawn from the first 160 participants of the ongoing ImmuneRACE study and from 1,254 subjects provided by 6 global collaborators. Nearly every sample came with metadata listing a de-identified subject ID, COVID-19 status, age in years and sex. HLA class I and class II types, where available, came from metadata supplied by the sample provider rather than from assay-based typing. Overall results and qualifications from the work: The quantity of clinical and demographic metadata differed by source and by participant and was supplied without curation.

The sample comprised peripheral blood. The clonotype originates from a man in his forties with active or convalescent COVID-19. The receptor chain draws on TRBV5-1 and TRBJ1-2, with TRBD1 matching 7 junction bases. DNA sequence: TGCGCCAGCAGCGATGGGCCCGCAGGGGGTAACTATGGCTACACCTTC. Its amino acids are CASSDGPAGGNYGYTF.